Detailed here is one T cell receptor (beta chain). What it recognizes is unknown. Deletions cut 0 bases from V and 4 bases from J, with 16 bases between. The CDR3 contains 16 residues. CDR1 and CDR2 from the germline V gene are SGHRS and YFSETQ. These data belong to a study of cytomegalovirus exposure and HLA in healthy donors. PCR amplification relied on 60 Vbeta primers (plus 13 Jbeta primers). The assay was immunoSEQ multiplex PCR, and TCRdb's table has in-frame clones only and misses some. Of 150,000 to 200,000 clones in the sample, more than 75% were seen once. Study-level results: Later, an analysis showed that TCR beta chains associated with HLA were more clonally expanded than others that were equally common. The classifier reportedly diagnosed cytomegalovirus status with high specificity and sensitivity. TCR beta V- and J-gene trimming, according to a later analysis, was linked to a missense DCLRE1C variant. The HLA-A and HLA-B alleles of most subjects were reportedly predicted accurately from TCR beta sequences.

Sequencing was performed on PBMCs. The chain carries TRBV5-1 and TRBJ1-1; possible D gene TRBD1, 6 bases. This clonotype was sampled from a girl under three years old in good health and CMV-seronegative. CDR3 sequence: CASSLGRTGRLTEAFF. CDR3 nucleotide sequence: TGCGCCAGCAGCTTGGGACGAACAGGGCGGCTCACTGAAGCTTTCTTT.